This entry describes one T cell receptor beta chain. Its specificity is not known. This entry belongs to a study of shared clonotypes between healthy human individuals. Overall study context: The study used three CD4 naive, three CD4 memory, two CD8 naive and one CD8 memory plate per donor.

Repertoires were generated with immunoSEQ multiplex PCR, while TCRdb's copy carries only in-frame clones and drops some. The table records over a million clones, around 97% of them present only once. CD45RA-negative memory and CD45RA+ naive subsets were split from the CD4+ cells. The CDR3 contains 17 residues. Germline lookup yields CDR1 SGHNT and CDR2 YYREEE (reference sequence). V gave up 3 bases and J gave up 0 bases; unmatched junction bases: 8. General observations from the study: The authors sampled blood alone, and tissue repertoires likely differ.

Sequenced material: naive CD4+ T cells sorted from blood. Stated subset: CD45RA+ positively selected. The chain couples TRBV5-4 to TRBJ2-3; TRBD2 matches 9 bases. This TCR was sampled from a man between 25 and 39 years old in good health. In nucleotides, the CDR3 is TGTGCCAGCAGCTCTTTTTCTAGCGGGACTAGCACAGATACGCAGTATTTT. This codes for CASSSFSSGTSTDTQYF.